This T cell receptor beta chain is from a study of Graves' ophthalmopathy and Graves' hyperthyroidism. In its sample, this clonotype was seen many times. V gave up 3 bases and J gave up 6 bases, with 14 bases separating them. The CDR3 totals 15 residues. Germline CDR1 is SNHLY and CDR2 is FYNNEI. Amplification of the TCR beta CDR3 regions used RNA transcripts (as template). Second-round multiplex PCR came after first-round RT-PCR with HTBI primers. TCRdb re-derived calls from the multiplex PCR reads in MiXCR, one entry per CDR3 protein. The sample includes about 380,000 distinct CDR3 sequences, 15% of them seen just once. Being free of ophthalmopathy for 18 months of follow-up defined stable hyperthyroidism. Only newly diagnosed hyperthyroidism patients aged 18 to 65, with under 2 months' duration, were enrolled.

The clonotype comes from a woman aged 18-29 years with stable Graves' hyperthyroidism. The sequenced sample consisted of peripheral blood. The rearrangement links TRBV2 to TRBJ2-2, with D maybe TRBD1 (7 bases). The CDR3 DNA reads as TGTGCCAGCAGTGAGGAGGGGGCTGGCTCCGGGGAGCTGTTTTTT. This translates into CASSEEGAGSGELFF. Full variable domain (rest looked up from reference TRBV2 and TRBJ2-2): EPEVTQTPSHQVTQMGQEVILRCVPISNHLYFYWYRQILGQKVEFLVSFYNNEISEKSEIFDDQFSVERPDGSNFTLKIRSTKLEDSAMYFCASSEEGAGSGELFFGEGSRLTVL.